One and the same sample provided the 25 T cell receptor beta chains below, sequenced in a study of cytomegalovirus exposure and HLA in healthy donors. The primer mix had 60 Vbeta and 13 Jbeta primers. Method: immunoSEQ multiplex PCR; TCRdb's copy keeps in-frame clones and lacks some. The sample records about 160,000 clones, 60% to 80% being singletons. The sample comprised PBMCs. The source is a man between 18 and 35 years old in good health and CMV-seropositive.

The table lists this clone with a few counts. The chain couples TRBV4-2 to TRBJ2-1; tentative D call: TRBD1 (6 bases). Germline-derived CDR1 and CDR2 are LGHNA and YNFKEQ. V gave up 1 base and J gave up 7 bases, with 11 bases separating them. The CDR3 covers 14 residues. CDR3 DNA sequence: TGTGCCAGCAGCCAAGGGACAGTAGAGAATGAGCAGTTCTTC. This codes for CASSQGTVENEQFF.

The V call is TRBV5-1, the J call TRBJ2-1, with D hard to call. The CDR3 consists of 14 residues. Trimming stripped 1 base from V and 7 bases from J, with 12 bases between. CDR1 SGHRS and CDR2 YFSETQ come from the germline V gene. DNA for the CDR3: TGCGCCAGCAGCTTGAGCCCCTCGGGTAATGAGCAGTTCTTC. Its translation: CASSLSPSGNEQFF.

CDR3 residues: CASRQTPEWSTEAFF. The CDR3 DNA is TGTGCCAGCAGGCAGACTCCTGAATGGAGCACTGAAGCTTTCTTT. The V call is TRBV6-1, the J call TRBJ1-1; no reliable D call. V was cut by 6 bases and J by 4 bases, with 18 bases left in between. The germline V gene encodes CDR1 MNHNS and CDR2 SASEGT. CDR3 size: 15 residues.

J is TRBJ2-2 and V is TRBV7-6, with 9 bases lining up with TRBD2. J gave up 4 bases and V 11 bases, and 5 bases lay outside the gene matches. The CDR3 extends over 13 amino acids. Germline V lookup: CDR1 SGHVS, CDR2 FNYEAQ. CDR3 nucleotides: TGTGCCGGTAGCGGGAGTAGCACCGGGGAGCTGTTTTTT. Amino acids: CAGSGSSTGELFF.

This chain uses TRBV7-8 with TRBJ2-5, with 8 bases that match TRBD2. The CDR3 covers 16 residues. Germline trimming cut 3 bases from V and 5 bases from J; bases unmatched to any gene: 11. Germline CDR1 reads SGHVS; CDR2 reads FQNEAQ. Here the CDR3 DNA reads TGTGCCAGCAGCTTGGCGAACAGCGGGGGATCGGAGACCCAGTACTTC. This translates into CASSLANSGGSETQYF.

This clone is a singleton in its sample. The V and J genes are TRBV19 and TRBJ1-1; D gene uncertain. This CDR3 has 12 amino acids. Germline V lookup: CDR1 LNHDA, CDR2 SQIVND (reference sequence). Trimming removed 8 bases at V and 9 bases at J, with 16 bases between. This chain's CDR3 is CASSIPGSQAFF. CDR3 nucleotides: TGTGCCAGTTCCATACCCGGGAGCCAAGCTTTCTTT.

For the CDR3, the DNA is TGTGCCAGCAGCAATTCTAAGGTACAGGGAAGGAAAAACACCTTC. Translating gives CASSNSKVQGRKNTF. The chain links TRBV5-4 to TRBJ1-2, with D maybe TRBD1 (6 bases). Germline values: CDR1 SGHNT, CDR2 YYREEE (reference sequence). This CDR3 is 15 amino acids long. Trimming left V 4 bases short and J 12 bases short, with 25 bases between.

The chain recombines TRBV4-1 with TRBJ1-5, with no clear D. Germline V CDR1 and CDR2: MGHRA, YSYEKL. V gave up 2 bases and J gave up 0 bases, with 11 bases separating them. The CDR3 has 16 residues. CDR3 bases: TGCGCCAGCAGCCAACTAAGTACCCTTAGCAATCAGCCCCAGCATTTT. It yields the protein CASSQLSTLSNQPQHF.

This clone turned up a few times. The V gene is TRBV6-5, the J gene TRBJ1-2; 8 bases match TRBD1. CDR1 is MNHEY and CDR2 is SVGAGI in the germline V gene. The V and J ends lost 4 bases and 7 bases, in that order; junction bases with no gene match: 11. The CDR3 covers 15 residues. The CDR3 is CASSFGQGSIAGYTF. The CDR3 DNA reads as TGTGCCAGCAGTTTTGGACAGGGATCAATCGCTGGCTACACCTTC.

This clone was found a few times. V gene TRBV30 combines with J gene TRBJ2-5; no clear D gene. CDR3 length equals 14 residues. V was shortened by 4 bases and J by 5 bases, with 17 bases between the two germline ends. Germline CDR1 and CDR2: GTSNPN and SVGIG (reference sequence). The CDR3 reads CAWNTGLLWETQYF. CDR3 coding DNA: TGTGCCTGGAACACCGGGTTACTTTGGGAGACCCAGTACTTC. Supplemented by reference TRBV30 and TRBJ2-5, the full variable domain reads SQTIHQWPATLVQPVGSPLSLECTVEGTSNPNLYWYRQAAGRGLQLLFYSVGIGQISSEVPQNLSASRPQDRQFILSSKKLLLSDSGFYLCAWNTGLLWETQYFGPGTRLLVL.

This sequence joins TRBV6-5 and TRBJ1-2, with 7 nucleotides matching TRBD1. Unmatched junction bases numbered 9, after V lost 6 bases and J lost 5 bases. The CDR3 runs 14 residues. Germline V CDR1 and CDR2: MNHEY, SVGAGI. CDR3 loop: CASSQGQHPYGYTF. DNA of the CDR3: TGTGCCAGCAGCCAGGGACAGCATCCTTATGGCTACACCTTC.

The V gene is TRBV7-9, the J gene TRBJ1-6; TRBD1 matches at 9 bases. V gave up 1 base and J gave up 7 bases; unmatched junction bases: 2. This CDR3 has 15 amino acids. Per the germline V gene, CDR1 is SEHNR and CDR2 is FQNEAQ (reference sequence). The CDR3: CASSLGGTGNSPLHF. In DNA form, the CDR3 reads TGTGCCAGCAGCTTAGGGGGGACAGGGAATTCACCCCTCCACTTT. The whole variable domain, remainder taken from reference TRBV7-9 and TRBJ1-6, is DTGVSQNPRHKITKRGQNVTFRCDPISEHNRLYWYRQTLGQGPEFLTYFQNEAQLEKSRLLSDRFSAERPKGSFSTLEIQRTEQGDSAMYLCASSLGGTGNSPLHFGNGTRLTVT.

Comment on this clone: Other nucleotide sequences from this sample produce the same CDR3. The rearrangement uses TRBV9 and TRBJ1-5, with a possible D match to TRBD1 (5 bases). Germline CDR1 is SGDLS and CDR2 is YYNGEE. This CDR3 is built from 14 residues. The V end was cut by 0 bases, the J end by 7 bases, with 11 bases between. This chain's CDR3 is CASSVDGAGQPQHF. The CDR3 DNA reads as TGTGCCAGCAGCGTAGACGGGGCGGGACAGCCCCAGCATTTT.

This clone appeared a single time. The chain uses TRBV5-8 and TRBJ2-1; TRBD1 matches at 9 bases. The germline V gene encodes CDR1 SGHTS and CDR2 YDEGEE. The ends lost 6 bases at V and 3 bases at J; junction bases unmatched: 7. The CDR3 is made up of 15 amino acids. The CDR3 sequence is CASTHRDRDYNEQFF. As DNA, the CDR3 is TGTGCCAGCACGCACCGGGACAGGGACTACAATGAGCAGTTCTTC. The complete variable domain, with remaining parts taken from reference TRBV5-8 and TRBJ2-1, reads EAGVTQSPTHLIKTRGQQATLRCSPISGHTSVYWYQQALGLGLQFLLWYDEGEERNRGNFPPRFSGRQFPNYSSELNVNALELEDSALYLCASTHRDRDYNEQFFGPGTRLTVL.

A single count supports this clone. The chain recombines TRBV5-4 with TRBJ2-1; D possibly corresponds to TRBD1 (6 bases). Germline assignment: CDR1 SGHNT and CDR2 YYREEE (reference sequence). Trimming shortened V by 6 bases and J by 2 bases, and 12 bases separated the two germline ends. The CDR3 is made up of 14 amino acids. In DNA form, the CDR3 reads TGTGCCAGCACGGGCAGGGGAGCCTACAATGAGCAGTTCTTC. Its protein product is CASTGRGAYNEQFF. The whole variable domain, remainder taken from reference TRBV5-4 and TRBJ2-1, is ETGVTQSPTHLIKTRGQQVTLRCSSQSGHNTVSWYQQALGQGPQFIFQYYREEENGRGNFPPRFSGLQFPNYSSELNVNALELDDSALYLCASTGRGAYNEQFFGPGTRLTVL.

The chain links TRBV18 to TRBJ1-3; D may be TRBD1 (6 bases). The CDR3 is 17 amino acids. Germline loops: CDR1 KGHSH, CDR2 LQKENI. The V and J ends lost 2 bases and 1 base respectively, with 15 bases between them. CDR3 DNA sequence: TGTGCCAGCTCACCAACTAGGGACAACTGGTCTGGAAACACCATATATTTT. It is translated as CASSPTRDNWSGNTIYF.

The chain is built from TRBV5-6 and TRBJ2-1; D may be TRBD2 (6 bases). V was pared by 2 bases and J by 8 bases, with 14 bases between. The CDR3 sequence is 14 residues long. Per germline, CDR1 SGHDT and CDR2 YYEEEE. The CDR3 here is CASSFKGLGDEQFF. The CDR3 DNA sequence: TGTGCCAGCAGCTTTAAGGGACTCGGGGATGAGCAGTTCTTC.

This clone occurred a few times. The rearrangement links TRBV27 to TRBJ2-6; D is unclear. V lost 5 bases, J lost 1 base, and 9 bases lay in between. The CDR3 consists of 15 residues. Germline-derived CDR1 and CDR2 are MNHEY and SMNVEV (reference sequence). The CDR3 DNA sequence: TGTGCCAGCAGTCCGAGCTGGTCTGGGGCCAACGTCCTGACTTTC. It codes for CASSPSWSGANVLTF.

CDR3 nucleotides: TGTGCCAACAGACAGAAGAACACTGAAGCTTTCTTT. Encoded protein: CANRQKNTEAFF. The chain has TRBV5-4 and TRBJ1-1, with a weak D call TRBD1 (5 bases). Per germline, CDR1 SGHNT and CDR2 YYREEE (reference sequence). V was clipped by 9 bases and J by 1 base, with 10 bases between them. This CDR3 has 12 amino acids.

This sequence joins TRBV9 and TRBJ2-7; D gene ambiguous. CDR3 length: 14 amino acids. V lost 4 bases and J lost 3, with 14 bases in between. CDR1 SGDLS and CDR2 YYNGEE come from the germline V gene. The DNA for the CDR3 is TGTGCCAGCAGCCCCCTAGACGATGGCTACGAGCAGTACGTC. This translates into CASSPLDDGYEQYV.

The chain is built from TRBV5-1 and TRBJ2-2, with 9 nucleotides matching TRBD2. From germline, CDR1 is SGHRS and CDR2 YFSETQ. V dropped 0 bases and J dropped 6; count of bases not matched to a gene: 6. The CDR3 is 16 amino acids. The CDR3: CASSLGSGSNAGELFF. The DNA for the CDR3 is TGCGCCAGCAGCTTGGGTAGCGGGAGTAACGCCGGGGAGCTGTTTTTT.

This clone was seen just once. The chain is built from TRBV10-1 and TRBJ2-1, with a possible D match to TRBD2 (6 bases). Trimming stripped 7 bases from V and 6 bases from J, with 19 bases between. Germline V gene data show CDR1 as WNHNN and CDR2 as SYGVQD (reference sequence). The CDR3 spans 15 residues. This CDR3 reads CASNAGRDGANEQFF. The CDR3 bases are TGCGCCAGCAACGCAGGGCGGGATGGCGCCAATGAGCAGTTCTTC.

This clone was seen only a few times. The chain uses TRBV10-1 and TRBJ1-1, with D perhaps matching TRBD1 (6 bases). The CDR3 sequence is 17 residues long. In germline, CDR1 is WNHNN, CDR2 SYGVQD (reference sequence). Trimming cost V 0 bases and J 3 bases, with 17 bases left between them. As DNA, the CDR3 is TGCGCCAGCAGTGAGTCTGGGGGAGGGGGTTGTGACACTGAAGCTTTCTTT. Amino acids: CASSESGGGGCDTEAFF.

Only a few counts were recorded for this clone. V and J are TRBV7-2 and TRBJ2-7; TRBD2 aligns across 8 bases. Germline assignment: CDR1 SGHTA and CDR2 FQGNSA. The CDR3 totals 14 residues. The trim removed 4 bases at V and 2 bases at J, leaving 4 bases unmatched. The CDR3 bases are TGTGCCAGCAGCTCAACTAGCGGTCCCTACGAGCAGTACGTC. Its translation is CASSSTSGPYEQYV.

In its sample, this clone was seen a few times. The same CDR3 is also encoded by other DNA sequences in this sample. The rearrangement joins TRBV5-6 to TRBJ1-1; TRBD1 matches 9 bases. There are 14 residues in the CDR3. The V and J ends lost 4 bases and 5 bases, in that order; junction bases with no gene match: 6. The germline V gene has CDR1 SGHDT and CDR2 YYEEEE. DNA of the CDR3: TGTGCCAGCAGCCTTGGACAGGGGAGGACTGAAGCTTTCTTT. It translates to CASSLGQGRTEAFF.